The 31 T cell receptor beta chains presented below share a single source sample, sequenced in a study of blood T cell repertoires in COVID-19. Using immunoSEQ multiplex PCR, the repertoire was profiled, and TCRdb retains in-frame clones only, with some absent. The sample gives roughly 35,000 clones, nearly 80% of which show up once; roughly a third is in the top ten. The source material was peripheral blood. These receptors were obtained from a man older than 75 with acute or convalescent COVID-19.

The chain is built from TRBV6-1 and TRBJ2-7; 7 positions match TRBD1. The CDR3 is 14 residues long. V dropped 5 bases and J dropped 3; count of bases not matched to a gene: 7. Per germline, CDR1 MNHNS and CDR2 SASEGT. CDR3 coding DNA: TGTGCCAGCAGTCCGGGACAGTCTCTCTACGAGCAGTACTTC. It translates to CASSPGQSLYEQYF.

This clone was detected ten times or more. The chain is built from TRBV7-2 and TRBJ2-5; D call uncertain. Per the germline V gene, CDR1 is SGHTA and CDR2 is FQGNSA. Deletions cut 4 bases from V and 4 bases from J, with 4 bases between. The CDR3 has 11 residues. This CDR3 is CASSSRETQYF. The CDR3 DNA reads as TGTGCCAGCAGCTCCCGAGAGACCCAGTACTTC.

The chain has TRBV12-3 or TRBV12-4 and TRBJ2-5; D perhaps matches TRBD2 (6 bases). V lost 4 bases and J 5 bases, leaving 11 bases between the germline ends. The CDR3 is 13 residues long. CDR3 loop: CASSWDFGETQYF. Here the CDR3 DNA reads TGTGCCAGCAGTTGGGACTTTGGGGAGACCCAGTACTTC.

The chain joins TRBV4-2 to TRBJ1-2; D unclear. Trimming took 4 bases from V and 3 from J, leaving 3 bases between them. Germline V gene data show CDR1 as LGHNA and CDR2 as YNFKEQ. The CDR3 totals 11 residues. The CDR3 protein is CASSRDYGYTF. The CDR3 coding sequence is TGTGCCAGCAGCCGAGACTATGGCTACACCTTC.

V is TRBV3-1 (or the pseudogene TRBV3-2) and J is TRBJ2-5; 11 bases fit TRBD2. CDR3 size: 16 residues. The germline V gene has CDR1 LGHDT and CDR2 YNNKEL (reference sequence). V lost 7 bases, J lost 1 base, and 8 bases stayed unmatched. CDR3 loop: CASTAGSGGVQETQYF. For the CDR3, the DNA is TGTGCCAGCACCGCCGGTAGCGGGGGGGTCCAAGAGACCCAGTACTTC.

The J gene is TRBJ1-6, the V gene TRBV7-2; no clear D gene. Germline CDR1 and CDR2: SGHTA and FQGNSA. The CDR3 runs 17 residues. V lost 1 base and J lost 2, with 12 bases in between. This chain's CDR3 is CASSLVFGIPYNSPLHF. The DNA for the CDR3 is TGTGCCAGCAGCTTAGTCTTCGGGATCCCCTATAATTCACCCCTCCACTTT.

The rearrangement links TRBV11-2 to TRBJ1-1; D is uncertain. The CDR3 consists of 14 residues. Germline lookup yields CDR1 SGHAT and CDR2 FQNNGV. The V gene lost 2 bases and the J gene lost 11 bases, with 18 bases spanning the gap. The CDR3 DNA reads TGTGCCAGCAGCTTACGTGCCAGTGTAGCGTCCGCTTTCTTT. Translating it yields CASSLRASVASAFF.

This rearrangement joins TRBV7-9 to TRBJ2-1; a weak D match, TRBD2 (6 bases). Per the germline V gene, CDR1 is SEHNR and CDR2 is FQNEAQ (reference sequence). The CDR3 length is 15 residues. Deletions cut 8 bases from V and 12 bases from J, with 26 bases between. This CDR3 is CASCGYEGWAGPQFF. In DNA form, the CDR3 reads TGTGCCAGCTGTGGGTATGAGGGCTGGGCGGGACCGCAGTTCTTC.

This clone was observed a few times. This chain uses TRBV2 with TRBJ1-1; D is uncertain. V lost 7 bases and J 2 bases, leaving 5 bases between the germline ends. Germline V gives CDR1 SNHLY, CDR2 FYNNEI. This CDR3 comprises 11 residues. This CDR3 is CASTVNTEAFF. For the CDR3, the DNA is TGTGCCAGCACGGTTAACACTGAAGCTTTCTTT.

V is TRBV27 and J is TRBJ2-5, with 7 bases lining up with TRBD2. The CDR3 length is 13 residues. With V trimmed by 3 bases and J by 5 bases, 3 bases remained unmatched. The germline CDR1 and CDR2 sequences are MNHEY and SMNVEV (reference sequence). DNA of the CDR3: TGTGCCAGCAGTTTGGGAGGGGTCGAGACCCAGTACTTC. As protein: CASSLGGVETQYF.

This clone came up a few times. V and J are TRBV9 and TRBJ1-1; 7 bases align to TRBD1. V lost 4 bases to trimming and J lost 9 bases; unmatched junction nucleotides: 12. Per germline, CDR1 SGDLS and CDR2 YYNGEE. This CDR3 is 14 amino acids long. The CDR3 is CASSPETGTNQAFF. In DNA form, the CDR3 reads TGTGCCAGCAGCCCAGAGACAGGGACGAACCAAGCTTTCTTT.

J is TRBJ2-5 and V is TRBV2; D possibly corresponds to TRBD1 (5 bases). CDR3 length: 15 amino acids. Germline CDR1 reads SNHLY; CDR2 reads FYNNEI. V lost 2 bases to trimming and J lost 1 base, with 11 bases between them. In DNA, the CDR3 is TGTGCCAGCAGTGAACAAGAGACAGTCCAAGAGACCCAGTACTTC. Translation: CASSEQETVQETQYF.

In this sample, this clone turned up a few times. This chain uses TRBV12-5 with TRBJ2-3; 8 bases align to TRBD1. CDR3 length equals 18 residues. Germline loops: CDR1 LGHNT, CDR2 FRNRAP. The V segment lost 0 bases and the J segment 2 bases; nucleotides outside the gene matches: 10. This CDR3 reads CASGLVQGQESPTDTQYF. For the CDR3, the DNA is TGTGCTAGTGGTTTGGTACAGGGACAGGAATCCCCCACAGATACGCAGTATTTT.

The sample holds a few counts of this clone. The chain combines TRBV10-3 with TRBJ1-2; TRBD1 agrees at 8 bases. V shed 7 bases and J 6 bases; nucleotides not matched to a gene: 4. There are 12 residues in the CDR3. CDR1 and CDR2 from the germline V gene are ENHRY and SYGVKD. In DNA form, the CDR3 reads TGTGCCATCACTCTGGACAGGGATGGCTACACCTTC. Protein product: CAITLDRDGYTF.

V usage is TRBV9 and J usage is TRBJ1-1; 7 bases map to TRBD1. Germline assignment: CDR1 SGDLS and CDR2 YYNGEE. The CDR3 extends over 13 amino acids. The V segment lost 4 bases and the J segment 4 bases; nucleotides outside the gene matches: 4. This CDR3 is CASSSGGRTEAFF. CDR3 DNA sequence: TGTGCCAGCAGCTCAGGGGGTCGCACTGAAGCTTTCTTT.

By share, this clone ranks as medium-sized. The chain links TRBV27 to TRBJ2-7; 8 nucleotides agree with TRBD1. The V and J ends lost 6 bases and 11 bases, in that order; junction bases with no gene match: 9. The CDR3 runs 12 residues. The germline V gene has CDR1 MNHEY and CDR2 SMNVEV (reference sequence). CDR3 loop: CASRYGQGRKYF. CDR3 DNA: TGTGCCAGCAGATACGGACAGGGAAGGAAGTACTTC.

The gene calls are TRBV9 and TRBJ2-3, with TRBD2 as a possible D gene (5 bases). Trimming took off 4 bases at V and 3 bases at J, with 9 bases between the two ends. This CDR3 has 13 amino acids. CDR1 is SGDLS, CDR2 YYNGEE, per germline. CDR3: CASSFWETDTQYF. The CDR3 coding sequence is TGTGCCAGCAGCTTCTGGGAGACAGATACGCAGTATTTT.

This clone was seen more than once but under ten times. The rearrangement joins TRBV4-2 to TRBJ1-2, with 10 bases aligning to TRBD1. Germline CDR1 reads LGHNA; CDR2 reads YNFKEQ. With V trimmed by 4 bases and J by 8 bases, 13 bases remained unmatched. The CDR3 has 16 residues. CDR3 loop: CASSRLVGQGGGGYTF. The CDR3 DNA sequence: TGTGCCAGCAGCCGGCTAGTAGGACAGGGGGGAGGAGGCTACACCTTC.

The V and J genes are TRBV29-1 and TRBJ1-1; D may be TRBD1 (6 bases). There are 12 residues in the CDR3. Trimming removed 6 bases from V and 7 bases from J, with 15 bases in between. Germline V gene lookup returns CDR1 SQVTM and CDR2 ANQGSEA. The CDR3 reads CSVTYGQIEAFF. The CDR3 DNA reads as TGCAGCGTGACCTATGGACAGATTGAAGCTTTCTTT.

This clone was seen more than once but under ten times. The genes are TRBV5-1 and TRBJ1-1; D gene ambiguous. Germline CDR1 and CDR2: SGHRS and YFSETQ. The CDR3 has 17 residues. V was cut by 6 bases and J by 0 bases, with 21 bases left in between. The CDR3 is CASTKEVNVVMNTEAFF. The CDR3 bases are TGCGCCAGCACCAAAGAGGTGAACGTTGTCATGAACACTGAAGCTTTCTTT.

CDR3 sequence (DNA): TGTGCCAGTAGTACCAGGGAGGGGACGTCCTATAATTCACCCCTCCACTTT. It is translated as CASSTREGTSYNSPLHF. The chain joins TRBV19 to TRBJ1-6; D is perhaps TRBD1 (5 bases). From germline, CDR1 is LNHDA and CDR2 SQIVND (reference sequence). CDR3 length: 17 amino acids. Trimming cost V 4 bases and J 1 base, with 14 bases left between them.

V is TRBV21-1 and J is TRBJ1-4; the DNA was not used to check the table's D call, TRBD1. TRBV21-1 is shown as a pseudogene. The CDR3 totals 15 residues. The CDR3 reads CASSPPGQGAEKLFF. As DNA, the CDR3 is TGTGCCAGCAGCCCTCCGGGACAGGGGGCTGAAAAACTGTTTTTT.

This clone has only one observation. The chain uses TRBV5-1 and TRBJ1-2, with 8 positions matching TRBD1. CDR1 is SGHRS, CDR2 YFSETQ, per germline. With V trimmed by 7 bases and J by 4 bases, 9 bases remained unmatched. This CDR3 region has 14 residues. CDR3 DNA sequence: TGCGCCAGCGCGATCGTCACAGGGGGCTATGGCTACACCTTC. This translates into CASAIVTGGYGYTF.

On this clone itself: At one of its ends the junction is not consistent with the germline gene, which may arise from a read error. This chain joins TRBV5-1 and TRBJ1-1; no definite D call. The CDR3 runs 11 residues. Germline V gene sequence: CDR1 SGHRS, CDR2 YFSETQ. CDR3 region: CASSSNSEAFF. The CDR3 nucleotides read TGCGCCAGCAGCTCTAACAGTGAAGCTTTCTTT. Using reference TRBV5-1 and TRBJ1-1 for the parts outside the CDR3, the full variable domain is KAGVTQTPRYLIKTRGQQVTLSCSPISGHRSVSWYQQTPGQGLQFLFEYFSETQRNKGNFPGRFSGRQFSNSRSEMNVSTLELGDSALYLCASSSNSEAFFGQGTRLTVV.

This chain joins TRBV11-2 and TRBJ2-5; 11 bases map to TRBD2. This CDR3 comprises 16 residues. Germline V gene sequence: CDR1 SGHAT, CDR2 FQNNGV. The J segment lost 2 bases and the V segment lost 5 bases, leaving 7 bases of the junction unmatched. In DNA, the CDR3 is TGTGCCAGCAGCCTCCGACTAGCGGGATTACAAGAGACCCAGTACTTC. Amino acid sequence: CASSLRLAGLQETQYF.

Only one count was recorded for this clone. The chain has TRBV19 and TRBJ2-3, with TRBD2 identical over 7 bases. The V and J ends lost 4 bases and 4 bases, in that order; junction bases with no gene match: 8. The CDR3 contains 15 residues. Looked up from germline, CDR1 is LNHDA and CDR2 is SQIVND (reference sequence). The CDR3 DNA sequence: TGTGCCAGTAGTAGGGGGGGTGGTGGAGCAGATACGCAGTATTTT. Protein sequence: CASSRGGGGADTQYF.

This clone was seen a single time. The rearrangement links TRBV3-1 (or the pseudogene TRBV3-2) to TRBJ1-1, with 9 bases aligning to TRBD1. The CDR3 extends over 14 amino acids. Losses at the gene ends were 4 bases for V and 4 bases for J; bases not matched to a gene: 4. Germline CDR1 is LGHDT and CDR2 is YNNKEL (reference sequence). The CDR3, as DNA: TGTGCCAGCAGCCCGCGGGGACAGGGCACTGAAGCTTTCTTT. Its protein product is CASSPRGQGTEAFF.

This clone was recorded only once. This chain links TRBV5-6 with TRBJ1-2; D remains ambiguous. V lost 3 bases and J lost 8, with 8 bases in between. CDR1 and CDR2 from the germline V gene are SGHDT and YYEEEE. CDR3 length equals 11 residues. Here the CDR3 DNA reads TGTGCCAGCAGCTGGGGAGGAGGCTACACCTTC. Its protein is CASSWGGGYTF.

This clone has more than one count but fewer than ten. The J gene is TRBJ1-4, the V gene TRBV2; maybe TRBD1 (6 bases). Deletions cut 7 bases from V and 5 bases from J, with 14 bases between. Per the germline V gene, CDR1 is SNHLY and CDR2 is FYNNEI. The CDR3 spans 14 residues. This CDR3 reads CASIEQGRNEKLFF. In DNA form, the CDR3 reads TGTGCCAGCATAGAGCAGGGGCGGAATGAAAAACTGTTTTTT.

Here the CDR3 DNA reads TGTGCCAGCGTGCGTCTCTACACCTTC. The encoded protein is CASVRLYTF. This chain links TRBV6-4 with TRBJ1-2; D remains ambiguous. Between the trimmed V and J ends, which lost 8 bases and 10 bases, there was a span of 8 bases. This CDR3 has 9 residues. CDR1 is MRHNA, CDR2 SNTAGT, per germline.

The rearrangement links TRBV7-3 to TRBJ2-5; a possible D gene is TRBD2 (7 bases). The CDR3 is made up of 15 amino acids. Trimming pared 1 base from V and 5 bases from J, leaving 14 bases between. Germline V gene sequence: CDR1 SGHTA, CDR2 FQGTGA. The chain's CDR3 is CASSLSRGAAETQYF. DNA for the CDR3: TGTGCCAGCAGCTTAAGTCGGGGGGCCGCGGAGACCCAGTACTTC.